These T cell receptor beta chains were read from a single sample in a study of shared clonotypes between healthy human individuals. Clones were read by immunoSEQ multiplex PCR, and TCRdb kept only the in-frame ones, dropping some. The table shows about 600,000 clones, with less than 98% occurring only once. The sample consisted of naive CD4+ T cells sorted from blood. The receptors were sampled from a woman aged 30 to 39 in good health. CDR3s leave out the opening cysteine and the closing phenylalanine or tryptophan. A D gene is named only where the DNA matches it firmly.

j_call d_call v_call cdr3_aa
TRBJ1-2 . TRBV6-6 ASSIAGTQEYGYT
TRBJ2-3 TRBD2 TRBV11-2 ASSYGLAGLTDTQY
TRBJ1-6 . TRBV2 ASSVEGGYNSPLH
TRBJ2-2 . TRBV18 ASSLRGRSNTGELF
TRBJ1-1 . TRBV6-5 ASSYNGRGQSAF
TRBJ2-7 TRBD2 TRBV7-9 ASSQLRVLTSGVYEQY
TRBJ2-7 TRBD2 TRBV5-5 ASSELAGGTYEQY
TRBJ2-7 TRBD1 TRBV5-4 ASSQGPPGQGSEQY
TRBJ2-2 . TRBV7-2 ASTTTRVFHPGELF
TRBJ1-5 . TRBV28 ASSNGNQPQH